Below, 27 T cell receptor beta chains from the same sample are listed, as sequenced in a study of T-cell reconstitution after alpha-beta-depleted transplantation in children. Preparing the TCRbeta library involved the use of unique molecular identifiers. TCRdb ran MiXCR on the PCR reads and lists one entry per CDR3 protein. The sample carries around 700,000 distinct CDR3 sequences, about an eighth recorded once. The starting material was PBMCs, obtained before TCRalphabeta/CD19-depleted stem cell transplant. These receptor sequences come from a girl aged 2 to 10 with congenital amegakaryocytic thrombocytopenia, due to receive a stem cell transplant.

The genes are TRBV3-1 and TRBJ2-3, with TRBD1 identical over 7 bases. Germline V lookup: CDR1 LGHDT, CDR2 YNNKEL (reference sequence). The CDR3 covers 12 residues. V was clipped by 4 bases and J by 13 bases; unmatched bases: 8. The CDR3 sequence is CASSPGLGTEYF. Written as DNA, the CDR3 is TGTGCCAGCAGCCCAGGCCTCGGGACAGAGTATTTT.

This clonotype has a handful of counts. J is TRBJ2-5 and V is TRBV12-3 or TRBV12-4; 15 positions match TRBD2. The J segment lost 5 bases and the V segment lost 1 base, leaving 14 bases of the junction unmatched. The CDR3 sequence is 20 residues long. The CDR3 region has the DNA TGTGCCAGCAGTTTAGTTGCGGACGGACTAGCGGGAGGGGTACGTGAGACCCAGTACTTC. This gives the protein CASSLVADGLAGGVRETQYF.

This clonotype was seen ten or more times. V usage is TRBV7-9 and J usage is TRBJ2-3, with TRBD2 identical over 8 bases. Germline CDR1 is SEHNR and CDR2 is FQNEAQ (reference sequence). The CDR3 is made up of 15 amino acids. The V and J ends lost 3 bases and 1 base, in that order; junction bases with no gene match: 3. For the CDR3, the DNA is TGTGCCAGCAGCTTCTTTAGCGGGGGCACAGATACGCAGTATTTT. Translation gives CASSFFSGGTDTQYF.

This clonotype was detected many times. The rearrangement links TRBV6-1 to TRBJ2-7; tentatively, D is TRBD1 (6 bases). Trimming took off 5 bases at V and 7 bases at J, with 12 bases between the two ends. CDR1 is MNHNS, CDR2 SASEGT, per germline. The CDR3 loop spans 12 amino acids. CDR3 loop: CASSRDTGEQYF. The DNA for the CDR3 is TGTGCCAGCAGTAGGGACACCGGGGAGCAGTACTTC.

This clonotype was found many times. The V gene is TRBV20-1, the J gene TRBJ1-2; TRBD1 aligns across 8 bases. Looked up from germline, CDR1 is DFQATT and CDR2 is SNEGSKA (reference sequence). The CDR3 contains 14 residues. The V gene end was trimmed by 4 bases and the J gene end by 4 bases; junction bases not matched to a gene: 8. Here the CDR3 reads CSATPRGPGYGYTF. The DNA for the CDR3 is TGCAGTGCTACCCCCAGGGGGCCCGGCTATGGCTACACCTTC.

This clonotype has only a few counts. This chain uses TRBV4-1 with TRBJ1-2; weak D call: TRBD1 (6 bases). The ends were cut back, 2 bases at V and 8 bases at J, with 18 bases in the middle. The germline gives CDR1 MGHRA, CDR2 YSYEKL. This CDR3 is 15 amino acids long. The CDR3, as DNA: TGCGCCAGCAGCCAACCGGGGGGCACCCCTAGGGGCTACACCTTC. Amino acids: CASSQPGGTPRGYTF.

V and J are TRBV6-5 and TRBJ2-6, with a tentative D call TRBD2 (6 bases). CDR3 size: 15 residues. The germline CDR1 and CDR2 sequences are MNHEY and SVGAGI. V lost 4 bases, J lost 2 bases, and 9 bases lay in between. Here the CDR3 reads CASSFWGAGANVLTF. The CDR3 DNA is TGTGCCAGCAGTTTTTGGGGGGCTGGGGCCAACGTCCTGACTTTC.

A word on this clonotype: A much more abundant neighbour one base away suggests this may be a read error. The chain joins TRBV10-3 to TRBJ2-1, with D perhaps TRBD2 (5 bases). Germline V lookup: CDR1 ENHRY, CDR2 SYGVKD. There are 15 residues in the CDR3. The CDR3 nucleotides read TGTGGCATCAGTGTTACGTCCGCAGCGAGGGATGAGCAGTTCTTC. Protein product: CGISVTSAARDEQFF.

This clonotype was counted between two and nine times. The rearrangement joins TRBV4-1 to TRBJ2-7, with 14 bases matching TRBD2. V was clipped by 1 base and J by 2 bases; unmatched bases: 10. This CDR3 is 19 amino acids long. Germline-derived CDR1 and CDR2 are MGHRA and YSYEKL. CDR3 in DNA: TGCGCCAGCAGCCAAGTTGGACTAGCGGGAGGACAAGGACCCTACGAGCAGTACTTC. It codes for CASSQVGLAGGQGPYEQYF.

The rearrangement uses TRBV28 and TRBJ2-3, with 11 bases lining up with TRBD1. The trim removed 7 bases at V and 4 bases at J, leaving 19 bases unmatched. The V gene's germline CDR1 is MDHEN and CDR2 SYDVKM. The CDR3 has 19 residues. CDR3: CASTQPWDRGTSPADTQYF. The CDR3, as DNA: TGTGCCAGCACCCAACCCTGGGACAGGGGGACTAGCCCCGCAGATACGCAGTATTTT.

The chain employs TRBV20-1 and TRBJ2-7, with 13 bases aligning to TRBD2. The CDR3 contains 17 residues. Losses at the gene ends were 4 bases for V and 2 bases for J; bases not matched to a gene: 11. Germline CDR1 and CDR2: DFQATT and SNEGSKA (reference sequence). CDR3 loop: CSAIPGLAGPETYEQYF. CDR3 sequence (DNA): TGCAGTGCTATCCCGGGACTAGCGGGACCCGAAACCTACGAGCAGTACTTC.

This clonotype was counted ten times or more. The chain uses TRBV12-3 or TRBV12-4 and TRBJ1-1; D is ambiguous. The CDR3 consists of 14 residues. V gave up 4 bases and J gave up 4 bases, with 13 bases separating them. The DNA for the CDR3 is TGTGCCAGCAGTTCCCTATTTCGGGGCACTGAAGCTTTCTTT. Residues: CASSSLFRGTEAFF.

The chain joins TRBV7-9 to TRBJ2-7; D is unresolved. In germline, CDR1 is SEHNR, CDR2 FQNEAQ (reference sequence). The CDR3 totals 14 residues. V was pared by 4 bases and J by 2 bases, with 12 bases between. This CDR3 is CASSSRYSTYEQYF. The CDR3 nucleotides read TGTGCCAGCAGCTCCCGGTACAGTACCTACGAGCAGTACTTC. Complete variable domain (other parts from reference TRBV7-9 and TRBJ2-7): DTGVSQNPRHKITKRGQNVTFRCDPISEHNRLYWYRQTLGQGPEFLTYFQNEAQLEKSRLLSDRFSAERPKGSFSTLEIQRTEQGDSAMYLCASSSRYSTYEQYFGPGTRLTVT.

This clonotype was recorded a few times. The CDR3 DNA sequence: TGCAGTGCCCGGAACGGGGCTAGCAATGAGCAGTTCTTC. This encodes CSARNGASNEQFF. The J gene is TRBJ2-1, the V gene TRBV20-1, with D perhaps TRBD1 or TRBD2 (5 bases each). CDR3 length: 13 amino acids. Germline CDR1 DFQATT, CDR2 SNEGSKA (reference sequence). V shed 6 bases and J shed 6 bases, with 15 bases lying between them.

This clonotype has just a few counts. The junction does not match germline at one end; this may be a read error. The V and J genes are TRBV12-3 or TRBV12-4 and TRBJ2-7; 8 bases map to TRBD1. The length of the CDR3 is 12 residues. CDR3 nucleotide sequence: TGTGCCAGCAGCCGCATCCCGACAGGGGTCTGGTTC. This translates into CASSRIPTGVWF.

The rearrangement joins TRBV28 to TRBJ1-2, with D unclear. The CDR3 extends over 14 amino acids. Germline V gene lookup returns CDR1 MDHEN and CDR2 SYDVKM. The germline V and J ends were trimmed by 3 bases and 8 bases, with 16 bases remaining between them. Written as DNA, the CDR3 is TGTGCCAGCAGTTTGCCCCGTGGGGTGGGGGGCTACACCTTC. As protein: CASSLPRGVGGYTF.

Many counts were recorded for this clonotype. For the CDR3, the DNA is TGTGCCAGCAGCTCCCTCCGCGGGAGCCTCCGGGGGACCCAGTACTTC. Its translation: CASSSLRGSLRGTQYF. The chain combines TRBV5-8 with TRBJ2-5; 7 bases are shared with TRBD2. CDR3 size: 16 residues. J was trimmed by 7 bases and V by 3 bases; bases with no gene match: 15. Germline values: CDR1 SGHTS, CDR2 YDEGEE.

Regarding this clonotype: At one of its ends the junction is not consistent with the germline gene, which may arise from a read error. The chain uses TRBV20-1 and TRBJ2-5; possible D gene TRBD1, 6 bases. This CDR3 spans 14 amino acids. CDR1 and CDR2 from the germline V gene are DFQATT and SNEGSKA (reference sequence). CDR3 protein: CSARQLRGLETEYF. CDR3 sequence (DNA): TGCAGTGCTCGGCAGCTCAGGGGCCTAGAGACCGAGTACTTC.

In its sample, this clonotype was seen a few times. The chain recombines TRBV29-1 with TRBJ2-1; 10 positions match TRBD1. Trimming took 5 bases from V and 6 from J; bases not matched to a gene: 10. Germline lookup yields CDR1 SQVTM and CDR2 ANQGSEA. The CDR3 extends over 15 amino acids. CDR3: CSVLYSGTGVNEQFF. The DNA of the CDR3 is TGCAGCGTTCTTTATTCCGGGACAGGGGTCAATGAGCAGTTCTTC.

This clonotype showed up just once. A read error is possible here, since a much larger clone lies one base away. The rearrangement links TRBV5-6 to TRBJ2-6; D not certain. Germline values: CDR1 SGHDT, CDR2 YYEEEE. The CDR3 extends over 15 amino acids. The CDR3 here is CASSYIGSRANVLTF. The CDR3 nucleotides are TGTGCCAGCAGCTATATAGGCTCTAGGGCCAACGTCCTGACTTTC.

This clonotype has more than one count but fewer than ten. The genes are TRBV20-1 and TRBJ2-3; weak D call: TRBD2 (6 bases). Germline V gene sequence: CDR1 DFQATT, CDR2 SNEGSKA (reference sequence). With 1 base removed from V and 1 base from J, the gap between germline ends came to 15 bases. The CDR3 sequence is 16 residues long. The CDR3 DNA sequence: TGCAGTGCTAGAGCAAATCGGGCTAGCGGCACAGATACGCAGTATTTT. It specifies CSARANRASGTDTQYF.

This clonotype was seen a handful of times. The chain joins TRBV3-1 to TRBJ2-3; 13 bases agree with TRBD2. The CDR3 runs to 18 residues. J was trimmed by 3 bases and V by 4 bases; bases with no gene match: 10. In germline, CDR1 is LGHDT, CDR2 YNNKEL (reference sequence). The CDR3 protein is CASSPSPGLAGQTDTQYF. For the CDR3, the DNA is TGTGCCAGCAGCCCCTCCCCGGGACTAGCGGGACAGACAGATACGCAGTATTTT.

The chain has TRBV11-2 and TRBJ2-1, with no clear D. The CDR3 spans 15 residues. Trimming removed 5 bases at V and 0 bases at J, with 11 bases between. The germline V gene has CDR1 SGHAT and CDR2 FQNNGV. CDR3 DNA: TGTGCCAGCAGCGGAGTAAAAAGCTCCTACAATGAGCAGTTCTTC. It codes for CASSGVKSSYNEQFF.

The V and J genes are TRBV20-1 and TRBJ2-2; 9 bases fit TRBD2. The CDR3 loop spans 16 amino acids. CDR1 and CDR2 (germline): DFQATT, SNEGSKA (reference sequence). V shed 7 bases and J 0 bases; nucleotides not matched to a gene: 9. The CDR3 reads CSVQTSGHSNTGELFF. In DNA, the CDR3 is TGCAGTGTCCAGACTAGCGGACATTCGAACACCGGGGAGCTGTTTTTT.

Only a few counts were recorded for this clonotype. This chain joins TRBV4-1 and TRBJ1-2, with 7 bases identical to TRBD1. The V segment lost 4 bases and the J segment 4 bases; nucleotides outside the gene matches: 9. Germline V gene sequence: CDR1 MGHRA, CDR2 YSYEKL. This CDR3 is 15 amino acids long. This CDR3 reads CASSPSRQGSYGYTF. DNA for the CDR3: TGCGCCAGCAGCCCGAGCCGACAGGGAAGCTATGGCTACACCTTC.

A note on this clonotype: A read error is possible here, since a much larger clone lies one base away. This rearrangement joins TRBV15 to TRBJ1-2, with D hard to call. Germline V gives CDR1 LNHNV, CDR2 YYDKDF (reference sequence). This CDR3 comprises 13 residues. The V end was cut by 6 bases, the J end by 10 bases, with 18 bases between. The CDR3 here is CATSQPPLGDYTF. Written as DNA, the CDR3 is TGTGCCACCAGTCAACCCCCTCTAGGTGACTACACCTTC.

Details on this clonotype: The junction shows a germline mismatch at one end, possibly a read error. The gene calls are TRBV5-1 and TRBJ2-3; D is perhaps TRBD2 (5 bases). This CDR3 has 14 residues. Germline CDR1 SGHRS, CDR2 YFSETQ. CDR3 sequence (DNA): TGCGCCAGCGGGTCGGCCTCTAGCACAGATACGCAGGATTTT. Translated, it gives CASGSASSTDTQDF. The variable domain in full, completed from reference TRBV5-1 and TRBJ2-3, reads KAGVTQTPRYLIKTRGQQVTLSCSPISGHRSVSWYQQTPGQGLQFLFEYFSETQRNKGNFPGRFSGRQFSNSRSEMNVSTLELGDSALYLCASGSASSTDTQDFGPGTRLTVL.